Listed below are T cell receptor beta chains from one sample, sequenced in a study of cytomegalovirus exposure and HLA in healthy donors. Using immunoSEQ multiplex PCR, the repertoire was profiled, and TCRdb retains in-frame clones only, with some absent. Of some 100,000 clones in the sample, about 70% were seen once. Sequenced input: PBMCs. The receptors shown here come from a woman in her 40s in good health and CMV-seronegative. The CDR3 runs from the conserved cysteine through the conserved F or W.

TRBV9	TRBJ2-5	CASSTQHGTGVQETQYF
TRBV2	TRBJ2-7	CAIGNRVYEQYF
TRBV4-3	NA	CASSQGTGVYYEQYF
TRBV7-9	TRBJ1-3	CASSLSRGLGNTIYF
TRBV19	TRBJ2-2	CASSISGGMNTGELFF
TRBV28	TRBJ2-7	CASTYDGEQYF
TRBV6-1	TRBJ2-7	CASSPRVGYEQYF
TRBV2	TRBJ1-1	CASTNEAPEAFF
TRBV7-3	TRBJ2-1	CASSLTRGVGNEQFF
TRBV4-3	TRBJ2-5	CASSQGRGGTQYF
TRBV11-2	TRBJ2-3	CASSLGGGSTDTQYF
TRBV27	TRBJ2-7	CASSFSLNSYEQYF
TRBV6-1	TRBJ2-3	CASSERLAGATDTQYF
TRBV29-1	TRBJ2-6	CSVEGGGGRTGANVLTF
TRBV7-7	TRBJ2-5	CASSPGTSGRALETQYF
TRBV10-1	TRBJ2-5	CASSESGLAVQETQYF
TRBV7-8	TRBJ1-5	CASSRSGHYNQPQHF
TRBV12-5	TRBJ1-5	CASGLLPTSGTGGSDSNQPQHF
TRBV19	TRBJ2-5	CASSSDRVQETQYF
TRBV6-6	TRBJ1-2	CASSSTRDKSYGYTF
TRBV7-2	TRBJ1-2	CASEAAWTGLISGYTF
TRBV5-6	NA	CASSLVGTGPSYEQYF
TRBV28	TRBJ1-5	CASRSGGAVQPQHF
TRBV5-1	TRBJ2-3	CASSHFGDGTDTQYF
TRBV7-2	TRBJ2-7	CASSLGLSSYEQYF
TRBV6-6	TRBJ2-3	CASSPVAGGTDTQYF
TRBV28	TRBJ1-5	CASSFERNNQPQHF
TRBV25-1	TRBJ1-6	CASQKGTGVNSPLHF
TRBV7-2	TRBJ1-6	CASSPSAGDNSPLHF
TRBV28	TRBJ2-7	CASTNSRTSGSYEQYF
TRBV7-8	TRBJ2-5	CASSPVGQRETQYF
TRBV4-2	NA	CASSQDWGRARGEQYF
TRBV19	TRBJ1-5	CATGQHQYSNQPQHF
TRBV6-5	TRBJ2-5	CASSYSLAGLETQYF
TRBV6-5	TRBJ2-1	CASSWAIGNEQFF
TRBV19	TRBJ2-5	CASSPGTRETQYF
TRBV2	TRBJ2-7	CASRETGSYEQYF
TRBV5-4	TRBJ1-1	CASSLPGNTEAFF
TRBV2	TRBJ2-7	CASTDSRQEFF
TRBV28	TRBJ1-1	CASSFTTGDTEAFF
TRBV6-6	TRBJ1-4	CASSGTSNEKLFF
TRBV6-5	TRBJ2-3	CASSPRVKGTDTQYF
TRBV7-8	TRBJ2-1	CASSFSGGQLSYNEQFF
TRBV11-2	TRBJ2-5	CASSLGLTETQYF